The next 27 T cell receptor beta chains were all read from a single sample in a study of PD-L1 blockade in urothelial cancer. Time point here: pretreatment peripheral blood. Data came from immunoSEQ multiplex PCR; TCRdb stores just in-frame clones and leaves some out. The sample carries roughly 50,000 clones, roughly nine tenths recorded once. The sequencing used PBMCs, collected around atezolizumab (anti-PD-L1) treatment. The receptors stem from a woman in her sixties or seventies with urothelial cancer.

This chain links TRBV2 with TRBJ2-2; tentatively, D is TRBD1 (6 bases). The germline V and J ends were trimmed by 3 bases and 6 bases, with 14 bases remaining between them. The CDR3 is 15 residues long. CDR1 and CDR2 (germline): SNHLY, FYNNEI. DNA for the CDR3: TGTGCCAGCAGTGATACAGGGATCTTGCCCGGGGAGCTGTTTTTT. Encoded protein: CASSDTGILPGELFF.

This clone has just a few counts. This chain links TRBV7-8 with TRBJ2-7; TRBD1 aligns across 10 bases. The CDR3 has 16 amino acids. Per the germline V gene, CDR1 is SGHVS and CDR2 is FQNEAQ. J gave up 4 bases and V 1 base, and 7 bases lay outside the gene matches. The CDR3 sequence is CASSLGRQGAVYEQYF. CDR3 DNA sequence: TGTGCCAGCAGCTTAGGCAGACAGGGGGCGGTTTACGAGCAGTACTTC. The full variable domain, completed using reference TRBV7-8 and TRBJ2-7, is GAGVSQSPRYKVAKRGQDVALRCDPISGHVSLFWYQQALGQGPEFLTYFQNEAQLDKSGLPSDRFFAERPEGSVSTLKIQRTQQEDSAVYLCASSLGRQGAVYEQYFGPGTRLTVT.

The chain employs TRBV2 and TRBJ2-7; 10 bases line up with TRBD2. V shed 7 bases and J 7 bases; nucleotides not matched to a gene: 7. Per germline, CDR1 SNHLY and CDR2 FYNNEI. The CDR3 consists of 13 residues. The CDR3 reads CASTSGRAGEQYF. The CDR3 bases are TGTGCCAGCACGAGCGGGAGGGCCGGAGAGCAGTACTTC.

CDR3 residues: CASSRSVYEQYF. The CDR3 DNA is TGTGCCAGCAGCCGTAGCGTGTACGAGCAGTACTTC. The chain combines TRBV7-9 with TRBJ2-7; possible D gene TRBD2, 5 bases. V shed 5 bases and J shed 4 bases, with 9 bases lying between them. Germline CDR1 SEHNR, CDR2 FQNEAQ (reference sequence). The CDR3 consists of 12 residues.

This clone turned up a few times. This sequence joins TRBV7-9 and TRBJ1-1; D gene ambiguous. The CDR3 has 14 residues. V lost 1 base and J 6 bases, leaving 12 bases between the germline ends. The germline V gene encodes CDR1 SEHNR and CDR2 FQNEAQ (reference sequence). The CDR3 loop reads CASSLVRGDSEAFF. DNA for the CDR3: TGTGCCAGCAGCTTAGTCCGAGGAGACTCTGAAGCTTTCTTT.

This chain links TRBV6-6 with TRBJ1-4; D not resolved. Trimming stripped 4 bases from V and 7 bases from J, with 19 bases between. This CDR3 has 16 residues. The V gene's germline CDR1 is MNHNY and CDR2 SVGAGI (reference sequence). The CDR3 region has the DNA TGTGCCAGCAGTTCCCCCCGCGTGCGGATCAGTGAAAAACTGTTTTTT. The encoded protein is CASSSPRVRISEKLFF.

This clone was seen more than once but under ten times. This chain connects TRBV7-6 to TRBJ1-1, with D maybe TRBD1 (6 bases). This CDR3 spans 12 amino acids. V was clipped by 4 bases and J by 7 bases, with 10 bases between them. Germline CDR1 is SGHVS and CDR2 is FNYEAQ. CDR3 in DNA: TGTGCCAGCAGCTACGAGGACAGTGAAGCTTTCTTT. This translates into CASSYEDSEAFF.

The rearrangement uses TRBV28 and TRBJ2-7; no clear D. V lost 2 bases to trimming and J lost 4 bases, with 3 bases between them. Germline loops: CDR1 MDHEN, CDR2 SYDVKM. The CDR3 covers 11 residues. CDR3 in DNA: TGTGCCAGCAGTTTACCGTACGAGCAGTACTTC. Translated: CASSLPYEQYF.

V is TRBV5-4 and J is TRBJ2-1; 8 bases are shared with TRBD2. The CDR3 has 15 residues. The V and J ends lost 3 bases and 6 bases, in that order; junction bases with no gene match: 8. Germline V lookup: CDR1 SGHNT, CDR2 YYREEE (reference sequence). CDR3 region: CASSSREEGGNEQFF. The CDR3, as DNA: TGTGCCAGCAGCTCGCGGGAGGAGGGGGGCAATGAGCAGTTCTTC.

The V gene is TRBV11-2, the J gene TRBJ1-2; D is unclear. The length of the CDR3 is 14 residues. Germline values: CDR1 SGHAT, CDR2 FQNNGV. Trimming removed 3 bases at V and 4 bases at J, with 12 bases between. In DNA form, the CDR3 reads TGTGCCAGCAGCTTTAGAGGGAGCGGCTATGGCTACACCTTC. This sequence encodes CASSFRGSGYGYTF.

The V and J genes are TRBV28 and TRBJ2-2, with 7 bases identical to TRBD2. Trimming at V came to 8 bases and at J to 4 bases, leaving 7 bases not matched to a gene. This CDR3 comprises 14 residues. CDR1 and CDR2 (germline): MDHEN, SYDVKM. The CDR3 sequence: CASLAGAVTGELFF. The CDR3 coding sequence is TGTGCCAGCTTAGCGGGCGCGGTCACCGGGGAGCTGTTTTTT.

This chain uses TRBV5-6 with TRBJ1-2, with D possibly matching TRBD1 (6 bases). Germline lookup yields CDR1 SGHDT and CDR2 YYEEEE. The V end lost 4 bases, the J end lost 1 base, and 11 bases lay between the germline ends. The CDR3 runs 14 residues. CDR3 in DNA: TGTGCCAGCAGCGTCGACAGGTTTAACTATGGCTACACCTTC. It translates to CASSVDRFNYGYTF.

The rearrangement uses TRBV2 and TRBJ1-1; D gene uncertain. Germline assignment: CDR1 SNHLY and CDR2 FYNNEI. This CDR3 region has 11 residues. Trimming removed 7 bases from V and 3 bases from J, with 6 bases in between. This chain's CDR3 is CASTPYTEAFF. The CDR3 bases are TGTGCCAGCACCCCTTACACTGAAGCTTTCTTT.

J is TRBJ1-2 and V is TRBV7-9, with D maybe TRBD1 (5 bases). The germline gives CDR1 SEHNR, CDR2 FQNEAQ (reference sequence). V was shortened by 3 bases and J by 1 base, with 6 bases between the two germline ends. The CDR3 is made up of 13 amino acids. The CDR3 DNA follows: TGTGCCAGCAGCTTGGGACTTAACTATGGCTACACCTTC. Its protein product is CASSLGLNYGYTF.

This chain uses TRBV7-8 with TRBJ2-7, with 7 bases fitting TRBD1. Trimming took 3 bases from V and 5 from J; bases not matched to a gene: 7. From germline, CDR1 is SGHVS and CDR2 FQNEAQ. The CDR3 runs 14 residues. The CDR3 nucleotides are TGTGCCAGCAGCTTCTCACAGGGGAGTCACGAGCAGTACTTC. The encoded protein is CASSFSQGSHEQYF.

The J gene is TRBJ1-5, the V gene TRBV10-3; no clear D gene. The CDR3 runs to 14 residues. V was clipped by 0 bases and J by 9 bases, with 12 bases between them. CDR1 is ENHRY and CDR2 is SYGVKD in the germline V gene. CDR3 amino acids: CAISESGGRGPQHF. In DNA form, the CDR3 reads TGTGCCATCAGTGAGTCGGGAGGGCGTGGGCCCCAGCATTTT.

The chain recombines TRBV4-2 with TRBJ2-3; TRBD2 aligns across 11 bases. There are 19 residues in the CDR3. With 0 bases clipped from V and 2 bases from J, the junction kept 10 bases outside the gene matches. CDR1 is LGHNA and CDR2 is YNFKEQ in the germline V gene. CDR3 sequence reads: CASSQDLNLAGGSTDTQYF. The CDR3 bases are TGTGCCAGCAGCCAAGATTTAAATCTAGCGGGGGGTTCCACAGATACGCAGTATTTT.

The CDR3 region has the DNA TGTGCCAGCAGTTCCGACAATTGGTCTGGAAACACCATATATTTT. Translated, it gives CASSSDNWSGNTIYF. The chain couples TRBV6-6 to TRBJ1-3; no clear D. This CDR3 is 15 amino acids long. Germline loops: CDR1 MNHNY, CDR2 SVGAGI (reference sequence). V was trimmed by 4 bases and J by 1 base, leaving 11 bases between them.

The chain is built from TRBV7-7 and TRBJ2-2; weak D call: TRBD2 (6 bases). The germline V gene has CDR1 SSHAT and CDR2 FNYEAQ (reference sequence). V lost 3 bases, J lost 5 bases, and 13 bases lay in between. There are 15 residues in the CDR3. CDR3 loop: CASSFREPGTGELFF. Here the CDR3 DNA reads TGTGCCAGCAGCTTCCGGGAGCCGGGGACCGGGGAGCTGTTTTTT.

This chain connects TRBV19 to TRBJ1-5; D unclear. The CDR3 has 14 amino acids. Trimming removed 3 bases from V and 4 bases from J, with 10 bases in between. Germline V gene lookup returns CDR1 LNHDA and CDR2 SQIVND (reference sequence). The CDR3 DNA follows: TGTGCCAGTAGTATCACAGTCAGTAATCAGCCCCAGCATTTT. Its translation is CASSITVSNQPQHF.

V gene TRBV6-5 combines with J gene TRBJ1-1, with no clear D. Germline CDR1 reads MNHEY; CDR2 reads SVGAGI. The CDR3 totals 13 residues. Trimming shortened V by 8 bases and J by 1 base, and 11 bases separated the two germline ends. The CDR3 here is CASSRGSNTEAFF. CDR3 sequence (DNA): TGTGCCAGCTCTCGCGGGTCGAACACTGAAGCTTTCTTT.

This rearrangement joins TRBV27 to TRBJ2-1; 7 nucleotides align to TRBD2. CDR1 is MNHEY and CDR2 is SMNVEV in the germline V gene (reference sequence). This CDR3 spans 14 amino acids. The V and J ends lost 5 bases and 8 bases, in that order; junction bases with no gene match: 9. This chain's CDR3 is CASSPQRGGDEQFF. Here the CDR3 DNA reads TGTGCCAGCAGTCCCCAGCGGGGTGGCGATGAGCAGTTCTTC.

The chain couples TRBV19 to TRBJ1-2; a weak D match, TRBD1 (5 bases). Per the germline V gene, CDR1 is LNHDA and CDR2 is SQIVND (reference sequence). V dropped 5 bases and J dropped 7 bases, with 14 bases sitting between them. The CDR3 loop spans 13 amino acids. The CDR3 reads CASSVPGGFGYTF. DNA of the CDR3: TGTGCCAGTAGTGTTCCTGGGGGGTTTGGCTACACCTTC.

The J gene is TRBJ1-2, the V gene TRBV7-3, with D possibly TRBD1 on 6 matching bases. V was clipped by 0 bases and J by 8 bases, with 13 bases between them. This CDR3 region has 14 residues. Germline CDR1 and CDR2: SGHTA and FQGTGA. CDR3 sequence reads: CASSLTGGIGGYTF. CDR3 sequence (DNA): TGTGCCAGCAGCTTAACAGGGGGAATTGGGGGCTACACCTTC.

J is TRBJ2-3 and V is TRBV29-1; perhaps TRBD1 as D (5 bases). This CDR3 spans 14 amino acids. From germline, CDR1 is SQVTM and CDR2 ANQGSEA. Trimming took off 0 bases at V and 5 bases at J, with 12 bases between the two ends. The CDR3 coding sequence is TGCAGCGTTGAAGAGGCAGGGCGAGAAGATACGCAGTATTTT. Translating gives CSVEEAGREDTQYF.

The chain has TRBV7-8 and TRBJ2-6; the D gene is possibly TRBD1 (6 bases). This CDR3 has 18 amino acids. In germline, CDR1 is SGHVS, CDR2 FQNEAQ. With 5 bases removed from V and 0 bases from J, the gap between germline ends came to 17 bases. CDR3 bases: TGTGCCAGCAGCCGAGGGTCAGGGGCACACTCTGGGGCCAACGTCCTGACTTTC. It encodes CASSRGSGAHSGANVLTF.

The chain combines TRBV7-2 with TRBJ1-4; 9 bases align to TRBD1. With 1 base clipped from V and 7 bases from J, the junction kept 10 bases outside the gene matches. This CDR3 spans 17 amino acids. Germline V gives CDR1 SGHTA, CDR2 FQGNSA. CDR3 amino acids: CASSLGAGVTGGEKLFF. As DNA, the CDR3 is TGTGCCAGCAGCTTAGGGGCGGGTGTGACAGGGGGTGAAAAACTGTTTTTT.